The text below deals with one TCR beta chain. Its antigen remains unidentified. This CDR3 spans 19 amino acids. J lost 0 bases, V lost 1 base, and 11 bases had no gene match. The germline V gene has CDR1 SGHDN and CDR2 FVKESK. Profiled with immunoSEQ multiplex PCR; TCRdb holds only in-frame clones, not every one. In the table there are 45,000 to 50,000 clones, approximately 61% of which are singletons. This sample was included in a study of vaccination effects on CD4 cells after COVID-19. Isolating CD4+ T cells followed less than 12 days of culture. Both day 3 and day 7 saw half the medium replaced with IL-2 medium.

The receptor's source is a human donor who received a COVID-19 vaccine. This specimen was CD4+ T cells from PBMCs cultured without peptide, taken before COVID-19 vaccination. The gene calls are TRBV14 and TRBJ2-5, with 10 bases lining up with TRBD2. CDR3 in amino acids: CASSQGRASGGPYQETQYF. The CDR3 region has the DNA TGTGCCAGCAGCCAAGGGAGGGCTAGCGGGGGACCGTACCAAGAGACCCAGTACTTC.